The clone carrying this TCR beta chain has only a few counts. Its target is not known. Uncontrolled infection, other autoimmune disease, pregnancy or lactation barred patients from enrollment. The data are from a study of T cells in Graves' hyperthyroidism and ophthalmopathy. Study in general: Blood was drawn when the patient was first diagnosed and still untreated.

From germline, CDR1 is MNHNS and CDR2 SASEGT. The length of the CDR3 is 19 residues. The trim removed 5 bases at V and 5 bases at J, leaving 17 bases unmatched. Study observations and caveats: The model anticipated ophthalmopathy a median around six months pre-onset.

There were TCR beta CDR3 regions amplified from RNA transcripts. TCR CDR3 regions were first amplified by RT-PCR with HTBI primers. TCRdb itself ran the multiplex PCR reads through MiXCR, one entry per CDR3 protein. The sample records around 400,000 distinct CDR3 sequences, just under 25% being singletons. This TCR derives from a man between 45 and 60 years old with Graves' hyperthyroidism. The chain has TRBV6-1 and TRBJ2-1, with 11 positions matching TRBD2. The sample comprised blood. The CDR3 DNA reads TGTGCCAGCAGTCGATCCGGGACTAGCGGATTCTCCGCGCACAATGAGCAGTTCTTC. Translating gives CASSRSGTSGFSAHNEQFF.